One sample yielded the 17 T cell receptor beta chains listed below, sequenced in a study of T-cell reconstitution after alpha-beta-depleted transplantation in children. Preparing the TCRbeta library involved the use of unique molecular identifiers. TCRdb called the PCR reads again in MiXCR, with one record for every CDR3 protein. In the table there are approximately 50,000 distinct CDR3 sequences, around half of which are singletons. This sample comprised peripheral blood, obtained before TCRalphabeta/CD19-depleted stem cell transplant. These TCRs come from a boy less than two years old with SCID, due to receive a stem cell transplant.

Only a few counts were recorded for this clonotype. This rearrangement joins TRBV20-1 to TRBJ2-5; D gene unclear. This CDR3 is built from 12 residues. From germline, CDR1 is DFQATT and CDR2 SNEGSKA (reference sequence). V was pared by 6 bases and J by 5 bases, with 13 bases between. The CDR3 spells CSAVGSAETQYF. The CDR3 DNA follows: TGCAGTGCCGTGGGGTCCGCCGAGACCCAGTACTTC.

CDR3 in amino acids: CASSPSGTTDTQYF. The CDR3 DNA reads as TGTGCCAGCAGTCCCTCGGGGACCACAGATACGCAGTATTTT. The V call is TRBV6-4, the J call TRBJ2-3, with D perhaps given as TRBD1 or TRBD2 (5 bases each). This CDR3 has 14 amino acids. The germline V gene encodes CDR1 MRHNA and CDR2 SNTAGT. The V and J ends lost 5 bases and 2 bases respectively, with 11 bases between them.

This clonotype occurred a few times. The chain has TRBV10-1 and TRBJ2-3; TRBD2 matches at 10 bases. After removal of 5 bases from V and 0 bases from J, the junction contained 17 bases not matched to a gene. CDR1 is WNHNN and CDR2 is SYGVQD in the germline V gene (reference sequence). The CDR3 covers 20 residues. CDR3 residues: CASSPRLAGGRRPSTDTQYF. CDR3 nucleotide sequence: TGCGCCAGCAGTCCACGGTTAGCGGGGGGCCGGCGCCCGAGCACAGATACGCAGTATTTT.

This rearrangement joins TRBV4-1 to TRBJ2-7; D unclear. V shed 0 bases and J shed 3 bases, with 12 bases lying between them. The germline V gene has CDR1 MGHRA and CDR2 YSYEKL. This CDR3 has 15 amino acids. In DNA, the CDR3 is TGCGCCAGCAGCCAAGATCCTGGCAGGTACTACGAGCAGTACTTC. Its translation is CASSQDPGRYYEQYF.

This clonotype has at least ten counts. This chain connects TRBV5-1 to TRBJ1-1, with D unclear. Per the germline V gene, CDR1 is SGHRS and CDR2 is YFSETQ. Deletions cut 0 bases from V and 1 base from J, with 10 bases between. The CDR3 covers 15 residues. As DNA, the CDR3 is TGCGCCAGCAGCTTGGCGTGGGAGAGGAACACTGAAGCTTTCTTT. It yields the protein CASSLAWERNTEAFF.

The genes are TRBV5-1 and TRBJ2-3; D may correspond to TRBD1 or TRBD2 (5 bases each). The CDR3 runs to 14 residues. The V gene's germline CDR1 is SGHRS and CDR2 YFSETQ. V lost 3 bases to trimming and J lost 1 base, with 9 bases between them. The chain's CDR3 is CASSSVGGTDTQYF. As DNA, the CDR3 is TGCGCCAGCAGCTCCGTGGGGGGCACAGATACGCAGTATTTT.

The CDR3 DNA follows: TGTGCTAGTGGGGGGGCTAGACTTATGAACACTGAAGCTTTCTTT. It encodes CASGGARLMNTEAFF. This sequence joins TRBV12-5 and TRBJ1-1; tentatively, D is TRBD1 (6 bases). V gave up 6 bases and J gave up 0 bases, with 14 bases separating them. Germline V gene data show CDR1 as LGHNT and CDR2 as FRNRAP. This CDR3 is 15 amino acids long.

The CDR3 DNA is TGTGCCAGCAGCCAAGACGACGGGACGGGGGGCGAGGAGCAGTACTTC. Residues: CASSQDDGTGGEEQYF. This chain joins TRBV4-2 and TRBJ2-7; possibly TRBD2 for D (7 bases). The CDR3 runs 16 residues. Trimming stripped 0 bases from V and 7 bases from J, with 19 bases between. The V gene's germline CDR1 is LGHNA and CDR2 YNFKEQ.

The chain links TRBV4-2 to TRBJ2-3; no definite D call. Trimming took off 1 base at V and 1 base at J, with 15 bases between the two ends. Looked up from germline, CDR1 is LGHNA and CDR2 is YNFKEQ. This CDR3 comprises 17 residues. CDR3 sequence: CASSQGGRARGTDTQYF. In DNA form, the CDR3 reads TGTGCCAGCAGCCAAGGAGGAAGAGCGAGAGGCACAGATACGCAGTATTTT.

The genes are TRBV9 and TRBJ2-2; unclear D gene. Deletions cut 3 bases from V and 7 bases from J, with 13 bases between. From germline, CDR1 is SGDLS and CDR2 YYNGEE. The CDR3 is made up of 14 amino acids. The CDR3 nucleotides are TGTGCCAGCAGCGGTAGACCCGCAAGCGGGGAGCTGTTTTTT. Translating it yields CASSGRPASGELFF.

Written as DNA, the CDR3 is TGTGCCAGCAGCCCAGCGCTATTGACAGATACGCAGTATTTT. Amino acids: CASSPALLTDTQYF. The rearrangement joins TRBV11-1 to TRBJ2-3; D remains ambiguous. Germline CDR1 reads SGHAT; CDR2 reads FQDESV (reference sequence). Trimming removed 5 bases at V and 3 bases at J, with 12 bases between. The CDR3 consists of 14 residues. Complete variable domain (other parts from reference TRBV11-1 and TRBJ2-3): EAEVAQSPRYKITEKSQAVAFWCDPISGHATLYWYRQILGQGPELLVQFQDESVVDDSQLPKDRFSAERLKGVDSTLKIQPAELGDSAMYLCASSPALLTDTQYFGPGTRLTVL.

The chain uses TRBV2 and TRBJ1-2; D unclear. The V end lost 4 bases, the J end lost 2 bases, and 11 bases lay between the germline ends. This CDR3 region has 14 residues. Germline V lookup: CDR1 SNHLY, CDR2 FYNNEI. The DNA for the CDR3 is TGTGCCAGCAGTGTTCGAGTCCAAAACTATGGCTACACCTTC. Residues: CASSVRVQNYGYTF.

The J gene is TRBJ2-1, the V gene TRBV5-1; 8 nucleotides line up with TRBD2. CDR3 length: 16 amino acids. Germline V gene lookup returns CDR1 SGHRS and CDR2 YFSETQ. With 5 bases clipped from V and 1 base from J, the junction kept 8 bases outside the gene matches. In DNA form, the CDR3 reads TGCGCCAGCAGTGGGCTGAGCGGGGGTTCCTACAATGAGCAGTTCTTC. Its translation: CASSGLSGGSYNEQFF.

This clonotype was recorded many times. The V call is TRBV5-1, the J call TRBJ2-3; D ambiguous. CDR1 is SGHRS, CDR2 YFSETQ, per germline. The CDR3 is 13 residues long. V was cut by 2 bases and J by 0 bases, with 4 bases left in between. The CDR3 region is CASSLSSTDTQYF. CDR3 nucleotide sequence: TGCGCCAGCAGCTTAAGTAGCACAGATACGCAGTATTTT.

The chain links TRBV4-1 to TRBJ2-2; a weak D match, TRBD1 (5 bases). The V end was cut by 4 bases, the J end by 4 bases, with 19 bases between. The CDR3 sequence is 17 residues long. The germline CDR1 and CDR2 sequences are MGHRA and YSYEKL. The CDR3 DNA reads TGCGCCAGCAGCCCCATCGATATGGGGCTTAGCACCGGGGAGCTGTTTTTT. Protein: CASSPIDMGLSTGELFF.

This chain connects TRBV29-1 to TRBJ2-1; D unresolved. The CDR3 covers 14 residues. Looked up from germline, CDR1 is SQVTM and CDR2 is ANQGSEA. V was clipped by 4 bases and J by 0 bases, with 10 bases between them. DNA for the CDR3: TGCAGCGTTGTTCCATTTAGCTCCTACAATGAGCAGTTCTTC. It codes for CSVVPFSSYNEQFF.

For the CDR3, the DNA is TGTGCCAGCAGCCTCCTTGGGAACGAGCAGTACTTC. Amino acids: CASSLLGNEQYF. The V gene is TRBV7-2, the J gene TRBJ2-7; D is unclear. The CDR3 spans 12 residues. V gave up 5 bases and J gave up 5 bases, with 10 bases separating them. In germline, CDR1 is SGHTA, CDR2 FQGNSA. Together with reference TRBV7-2 and TRBJ2-7, the CDR3 gives the full variable domain: GAGVSQSPSNKVTEKGKDVELRCDPISGHTALYWYRQSLGQGLEFLIYFQGNSAPDKSGLPSDRFSAERTGGSVSTLTIQRTQQEDSAVYLCASSLLGNEQYFGPGTRLTVT.